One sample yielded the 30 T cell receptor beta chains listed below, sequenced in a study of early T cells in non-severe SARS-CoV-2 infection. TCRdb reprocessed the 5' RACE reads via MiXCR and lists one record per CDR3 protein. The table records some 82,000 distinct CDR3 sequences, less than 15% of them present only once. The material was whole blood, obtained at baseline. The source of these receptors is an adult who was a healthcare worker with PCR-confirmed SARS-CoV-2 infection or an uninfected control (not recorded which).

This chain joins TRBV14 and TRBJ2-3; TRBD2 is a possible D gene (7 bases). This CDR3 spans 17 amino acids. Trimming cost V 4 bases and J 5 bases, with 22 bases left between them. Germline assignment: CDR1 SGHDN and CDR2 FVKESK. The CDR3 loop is CASSRLGGGPYGDTQYF. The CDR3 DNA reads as TGTGCCAGCAGCCGCCTGGGGGGGGGCCCCTACGGAGATACGCAGTATTTT.

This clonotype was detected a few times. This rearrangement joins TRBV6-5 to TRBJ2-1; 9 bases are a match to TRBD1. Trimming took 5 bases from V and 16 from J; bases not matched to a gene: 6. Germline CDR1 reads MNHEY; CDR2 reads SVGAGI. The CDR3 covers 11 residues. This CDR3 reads CASSTRDRDFF. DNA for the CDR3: TGTGCCAGCAGTACCCGGGACAGGGACTTCTTC.

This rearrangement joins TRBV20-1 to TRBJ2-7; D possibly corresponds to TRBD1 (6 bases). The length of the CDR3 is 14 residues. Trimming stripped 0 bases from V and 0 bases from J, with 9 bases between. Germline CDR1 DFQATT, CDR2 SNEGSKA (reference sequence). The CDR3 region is CSAREQGPSYEQYF. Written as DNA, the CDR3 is TGCAGTGCTAGAGAGCAGGGGCCCTCCTACGAGCAGTACTTC.

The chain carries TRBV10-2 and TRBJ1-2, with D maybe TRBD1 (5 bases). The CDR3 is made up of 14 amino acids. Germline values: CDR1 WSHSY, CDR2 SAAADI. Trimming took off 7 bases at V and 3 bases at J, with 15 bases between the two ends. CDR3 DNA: TGCGCCAGCATCCCGGGAAGGGGCGACTATGGCTACACCTTC. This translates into CASIPGRGDYGYTF.

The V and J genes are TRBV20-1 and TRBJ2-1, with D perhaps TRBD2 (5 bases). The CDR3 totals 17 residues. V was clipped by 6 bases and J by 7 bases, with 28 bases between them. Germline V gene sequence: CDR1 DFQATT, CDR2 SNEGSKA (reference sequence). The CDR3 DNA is TGCAGTGCGCCCCCCGTGAGGGAGCAGGTTTTTAATAATGAGCAGTTCTTC. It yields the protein CSAPPVREQVFNNEQFF.

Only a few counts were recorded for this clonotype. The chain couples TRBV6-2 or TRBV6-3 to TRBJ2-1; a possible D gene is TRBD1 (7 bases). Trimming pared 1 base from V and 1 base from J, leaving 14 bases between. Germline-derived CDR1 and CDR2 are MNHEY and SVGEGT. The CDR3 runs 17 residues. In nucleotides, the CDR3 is TGTGCCAGCAGTTACTGGACAGGAGGGATATCCTACAATGAGCAGTTCTTC. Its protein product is CASSYWTGGISYNEQFF.

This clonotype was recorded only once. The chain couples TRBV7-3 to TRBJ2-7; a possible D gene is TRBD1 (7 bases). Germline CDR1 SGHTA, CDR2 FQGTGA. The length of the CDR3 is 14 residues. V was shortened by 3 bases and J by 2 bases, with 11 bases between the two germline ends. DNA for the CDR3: TGTGCCAGCAGCTTTCAGGGGGGCCCCTACGAGCAGTACTTC. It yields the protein CASSFQGGPYEQYF.

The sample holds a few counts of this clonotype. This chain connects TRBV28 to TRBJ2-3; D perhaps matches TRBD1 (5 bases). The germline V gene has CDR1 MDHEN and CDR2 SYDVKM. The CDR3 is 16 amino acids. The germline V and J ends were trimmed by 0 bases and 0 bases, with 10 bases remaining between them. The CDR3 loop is CASSLCQGSSTDTQYF. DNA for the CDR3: TGTGCCAGCAGTTTATGCCAGGGTTCTAGCACAGATACGCAGTATTTT.

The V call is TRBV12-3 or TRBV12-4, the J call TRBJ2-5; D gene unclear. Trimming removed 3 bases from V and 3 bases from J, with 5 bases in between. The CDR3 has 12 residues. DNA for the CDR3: TGTGCCAGCAGTTTTGAGGAAGAGACCCAGTACTTC. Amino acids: CASSFEEETQYF.

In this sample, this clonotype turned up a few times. The DNA of the CDR3 is TGTGCCAGCAGTTCTCCGGGTCAGCCCCAGCATTTT. Its translation is CASSSPGQPQHF. The V and J genes are TRBV28 and TRBJ1-5; no reliable D call. Trimming removed 4 bases at V and 6 bases at J, with 7 bases between. This CDR3 is 12 amino acids long. Germline-derived CDR1 and CDR2 are MDHEN and SYDVKM.

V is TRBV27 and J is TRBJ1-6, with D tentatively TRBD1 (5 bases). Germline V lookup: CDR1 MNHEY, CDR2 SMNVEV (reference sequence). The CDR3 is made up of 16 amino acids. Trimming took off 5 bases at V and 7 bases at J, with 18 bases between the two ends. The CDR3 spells CASSPRGGDGNSPLHF. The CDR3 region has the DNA TGTGCCAGCAGTCCGAGAGGAGGGGACGGGAATTCACCCCTCCACTTT.

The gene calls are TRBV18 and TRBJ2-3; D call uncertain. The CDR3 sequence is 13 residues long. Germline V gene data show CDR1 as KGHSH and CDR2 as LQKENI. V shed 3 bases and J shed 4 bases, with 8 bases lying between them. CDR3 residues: CASSPVSADTQYF. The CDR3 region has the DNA TGTGCCAGCTCACCCGTATCGGCAGATACGCAGTATTTT.

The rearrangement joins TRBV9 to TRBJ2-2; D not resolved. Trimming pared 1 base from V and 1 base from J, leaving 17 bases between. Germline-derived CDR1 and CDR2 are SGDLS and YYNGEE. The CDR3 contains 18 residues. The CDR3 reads CASSVFRQKTRNTGELFF. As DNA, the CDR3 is TGTGCCAGCAGCGTATTCCGTCAGAAGACAAGGAACACCGGGGAGCTGTTTTTT.

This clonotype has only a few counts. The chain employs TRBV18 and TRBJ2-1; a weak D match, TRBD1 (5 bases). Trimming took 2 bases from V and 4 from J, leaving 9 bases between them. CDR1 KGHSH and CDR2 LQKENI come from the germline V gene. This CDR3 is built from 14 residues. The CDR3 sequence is CASSPWGDYNEQFF. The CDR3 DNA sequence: TGTGCCAGCTCACCATGGGGCGATTACAATGAGCAGTTCTTC. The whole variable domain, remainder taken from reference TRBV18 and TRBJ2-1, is NAGVMQNPRHLVRRRGQEARLRCSPMKGHSHVYWYRQLPEEGLKFMVYLQKENIIDESGMPKERFSAEFPKEGPSILRIQQVVRGDSAAYFCASSPWGDYNEQFFGPGTRLTVL.

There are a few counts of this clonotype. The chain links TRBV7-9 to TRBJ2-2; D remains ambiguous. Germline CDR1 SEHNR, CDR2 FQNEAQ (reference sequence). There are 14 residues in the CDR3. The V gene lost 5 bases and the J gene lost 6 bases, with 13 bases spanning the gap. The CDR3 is CASSTKQGSGELFF. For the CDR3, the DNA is TGTGCCAGCAGCACAAAACAAGGATCCGGGGAGCTGTTTTTT.

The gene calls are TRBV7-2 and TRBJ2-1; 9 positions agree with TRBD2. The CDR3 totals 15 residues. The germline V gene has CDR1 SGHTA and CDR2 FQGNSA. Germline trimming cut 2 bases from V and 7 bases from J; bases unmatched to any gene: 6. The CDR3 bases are TGTGCCAGCAGCTTACAGGGACTAGCTTCGAATGAGCAGTTCTTC. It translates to CASSLQGLASNEQFF.

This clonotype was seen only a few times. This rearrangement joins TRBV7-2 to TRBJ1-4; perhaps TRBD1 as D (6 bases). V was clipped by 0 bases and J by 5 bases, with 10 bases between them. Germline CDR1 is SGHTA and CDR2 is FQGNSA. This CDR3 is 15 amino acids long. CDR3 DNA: TGTGCCAGCAGCTTAGCGGGGGGGCTAAATGAAAAACTGTTTTTT. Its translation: CASSLAGGLNEKLFF. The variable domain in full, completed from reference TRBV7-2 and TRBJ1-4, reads GAGVSQSPSNKVTEKGKDVELRCDPISGHTALYWYRQSLGQGLEFLIYFQGNSAPDKSGLPSDRFSAERTGGSVSTLTIQRTQQEDSAVYLCASSLAGGLNEKLFFGSGTQLSVL.

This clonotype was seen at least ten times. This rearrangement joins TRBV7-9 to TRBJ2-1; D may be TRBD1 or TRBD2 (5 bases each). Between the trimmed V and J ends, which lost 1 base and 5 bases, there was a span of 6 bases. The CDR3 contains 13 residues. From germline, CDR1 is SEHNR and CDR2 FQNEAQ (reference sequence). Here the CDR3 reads CASSLVGDNEQFF. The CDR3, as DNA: TGTGCCAGCAGCTTAGTGGGGGACAATGAGCAGTTCTTC. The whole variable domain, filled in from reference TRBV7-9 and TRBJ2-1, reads DTGVSQNPRHKITKRGQNVTFRCDPISEHNRLYWYRQTLGQGPEFLTYFQNEAQLEKSRLLSDRFSAERPKGSFSTLEIQRTEQGDSAMYLCASSLVGDNEQFFGPGTRLTVL.

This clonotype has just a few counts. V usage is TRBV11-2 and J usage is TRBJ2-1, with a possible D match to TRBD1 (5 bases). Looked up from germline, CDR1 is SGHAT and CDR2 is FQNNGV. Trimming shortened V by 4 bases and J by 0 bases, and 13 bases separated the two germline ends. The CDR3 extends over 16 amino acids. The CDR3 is CASSSQGGSSYNEQFF. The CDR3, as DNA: TGTGCCAGCAGCTCCCAGGGCGGTAGCTCCTACAATGAGCAGTTCTTC.

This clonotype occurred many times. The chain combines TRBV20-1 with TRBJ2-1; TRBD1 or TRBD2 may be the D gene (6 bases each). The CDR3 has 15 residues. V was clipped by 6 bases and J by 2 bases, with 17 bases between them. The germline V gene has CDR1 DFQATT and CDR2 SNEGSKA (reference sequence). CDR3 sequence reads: CSARSGAAAYNEQFF. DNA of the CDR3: TGCAGTGCCAGGTCGGGGGCGGCAGCCTACAATGAGCAGTTCTTC.

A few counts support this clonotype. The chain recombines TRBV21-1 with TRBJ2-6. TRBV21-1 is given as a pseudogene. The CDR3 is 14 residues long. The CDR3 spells CASSKPSGANALTF. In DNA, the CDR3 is TGTGCCAGCAGCAAACCCTCTGGGGCCAACGCCCTGACTTTC.

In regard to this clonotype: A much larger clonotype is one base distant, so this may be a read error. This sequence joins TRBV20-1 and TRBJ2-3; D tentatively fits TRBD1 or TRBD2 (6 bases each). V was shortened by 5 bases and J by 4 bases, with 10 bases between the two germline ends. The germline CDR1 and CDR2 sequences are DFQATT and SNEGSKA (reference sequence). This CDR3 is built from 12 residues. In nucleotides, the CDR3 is TGCAGTGCTGGGGGGCTGGCAGATACGCAGTATTTT. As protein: CSAGGLADTQYF.

The CDR3 nucleotides are TGCAGTGCTAGAGAAGGAGGTCGGACCCCTGGAAACACCATATATTTT. Protein product: CSAREGGRTPGNTIYF. V gene TRBV20-1 combines with J gene TRBJ1-3; D unresolved. Germline V gene lookup returns CDR1 DFQATT and CDR2 SNEGSKA (reference sequence). This CDR3 has 16 residues. With 0 bases removed from V and 2 bases from J, the gap between germline ends came to 14 bases.

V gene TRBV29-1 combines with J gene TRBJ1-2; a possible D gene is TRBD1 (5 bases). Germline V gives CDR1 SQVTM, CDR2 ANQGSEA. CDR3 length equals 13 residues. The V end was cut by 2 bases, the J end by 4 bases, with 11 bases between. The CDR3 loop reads CSVEKGSGYGYTF. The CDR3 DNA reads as TGCAGCGTTGAAAAGGGGAGCGGCTATGGCTACACCTTC.

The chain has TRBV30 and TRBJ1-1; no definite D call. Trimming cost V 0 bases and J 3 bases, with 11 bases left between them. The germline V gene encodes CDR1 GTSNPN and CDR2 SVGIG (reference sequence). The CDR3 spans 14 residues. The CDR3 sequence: CAWSVRVGHTEAFF. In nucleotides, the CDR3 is TGTGCCTGGAGTGTACGCGTCGGCCACACTGAAGCTTTCTTT.

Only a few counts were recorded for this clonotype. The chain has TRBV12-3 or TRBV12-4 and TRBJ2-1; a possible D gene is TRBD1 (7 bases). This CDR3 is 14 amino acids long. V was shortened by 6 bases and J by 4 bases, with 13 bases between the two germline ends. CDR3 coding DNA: TGTGCCAGCAGGGTGACAGGGAGGTACAATGAGCAGTTCTTC. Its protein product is CASRVTGRYNEQFF.

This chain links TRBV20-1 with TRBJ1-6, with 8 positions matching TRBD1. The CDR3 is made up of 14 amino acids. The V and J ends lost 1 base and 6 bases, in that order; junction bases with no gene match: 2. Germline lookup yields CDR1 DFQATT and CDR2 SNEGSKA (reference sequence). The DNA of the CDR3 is TGCAGTGCTAGAGGACAGGGGTTTAATTCACCCCTCCACTTT. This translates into CSARGQGFNSPLHF.

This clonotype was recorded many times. The CDR3 nucleotides read TGCAGCGTGACGTTGCGGGGGAATTACAATGAGCAGTTCTTC. This sequence encodes CSVTLRGNYNEQFF. This chain joins TRBV29-1 and TRBJ2-1; TRBD2 agrees at 7 bases. CDR3 length equals 14 residues. Germline V gives CDR1 SQVTM, CDR2 ANQGSEA. The junction had 9 bases not matched to a gene; V was cut back by 6 bases and J by 4 bases.

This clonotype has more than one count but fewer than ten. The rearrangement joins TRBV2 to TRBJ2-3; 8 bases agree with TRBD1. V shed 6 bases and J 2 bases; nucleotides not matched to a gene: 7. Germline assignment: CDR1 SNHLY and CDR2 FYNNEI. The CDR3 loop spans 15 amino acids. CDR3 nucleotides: TGTGCCAGCAGCCCCTGGACAGGGTCCACAGATACGCAGTATTTT. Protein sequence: CASSPWTGSTDTQYF.

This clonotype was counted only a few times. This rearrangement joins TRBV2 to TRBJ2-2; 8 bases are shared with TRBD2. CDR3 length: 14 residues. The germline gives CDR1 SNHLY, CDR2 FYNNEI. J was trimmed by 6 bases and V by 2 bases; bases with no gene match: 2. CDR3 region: CASSEWTSPGELFF. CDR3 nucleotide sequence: TGTGCCAGCAGTGAATGGACTAGCCCCGGGGAGCTGTTTTTT.